This T cell receptor beta chain was sequenced for a study of cytomegalovirus exposure and HLA in healthy donors. In the PCR, 60 Vbeta and 13 Jbeta primers were used. Only in-frame clones appear in the TCRdb table, and some are missing; sequencing was by immunoSEQ multiplex PCR. The sample lists 210,000 or so clones, approximately 81% occurring once. The source material was PBMCs. The clonotype originates from a girl aged 2 to 10 in good health and CMV-seronegative.

Here the CDR3 DNA reads TGCGCCAGCGGACAAAGCACAGATACGCAGTATTTT. It yields the protein CASGQSTDTQYF. The V and J genes are TRBV5-1 and TRBJ2-3, with D perhaps matching TRBD1 (5 bases). V shed 7 bases and J shed 0 bases, with 6 bases lying between them. The germline V gene encodes CDR1 SGHRS and CDR2 YFSETQ. The CDR3 runs 12 residues.